These 30 T cell receptor beta chains came from one sample sequenced in a study of preoperative IRX-2 immunotherapy in early breast cancer. Treatment meaning: preoperative locoregional IRX-2 cytokine immunotherapy. TCRdb keeps only in-frame clones here, not all; method: immunoSEQ multiplex PCR. This sample has roughly 27,000 clones, with 82% found just once. This specimen was taken from a patient treated with IRX-2 immunotherapy. The receptors stem from a human donor with breast cancer.

J is TRBJ1-1 and V is TRBV14; D is uncertain. The V end lost 2 bases, the J end lost 3 bases, and 10 bases lay between the germline ends. The CDR3 has 14 residues. Germline values: CDR1 SGHDN, CDR2 FVKESK. CDR3 sequence: CASSQFPGYTEAFF. The CDR3 DNA reads TGTGCCAGCAGCCAATTTCCGGGGTACACTGAAGCTTTCTTT. Complete variable domain (other parts from reference TRBV14 and TRBJ1-1): EAGVTQFPSHSVIEKGQTVTLRCDPISGHDNLYWYRRVMGKEIKFLLHFVKESKQDESGMPNNRFLAERTGGTYSTLKVQPAELEDSGVYFCASSQFPGYTEAFFGQGTRLTVV.

This chain links TRBV1 with TRBJ2-7; the D call in the table, TRBD2, was not verified against the DNA. TRBV1 counts as a pseudogene. The CDR3 is 13 amino acids. CDR3 sequence reads: CASSQDLLYEQYF. CDR3 nucleotide sequence: TGCGCCAGCAGCCAAGATCTCCTCTACGAGCAGTACTTC.

The rearrangement joins TRBV11-3 to TRBJ1-1; D perhaps matches TRBD1 (5 bases). The CDR3 covers 16 residues. CDR1 is SGHNT and CDR2 is YENEEA in the germline V gene. V dropped 5 bases and J dropped 4 bases, with 20 bases sitting between them. The CDR3 is CASSLTRGGFGTEAFF. The CDR3 DNA follows: TGTGCCAGCAGCCTAACAAGGGGAGGCTTCGGCACTGAAGCTTTCTTT.

In its sample, this clone was seen a few times. The chain carries TRBV6-8 and TRBJ2-1; possibly TRBD2 for D (5 bases). Germline V gene lookup returns CDR1 MNHGY and CDR2 SAAAGT. With 8 bases removed from V and 6 bases from J, the gap between germline ends came to 14 bases. CDR3 size: 13 residues. The CDR3 spells CASAIGSFNEQFF. The CDR3 DNA is TGTGCCAGCGCCATAGGGAGTTTCAATGAGCAGTTCTTC.

The chain employs TRBV11-3 and TRBJ2-2, with D unclear. The CDR3 has 14 residues. CDR1 SGHNT and CDR2 YENEEA come from the germline V gene. V was trimmed by 1 base and J by 1 base, leaving 4 bases between them. CDR3 sequence: CASSLVRNTGELFF. The CDR3 DNA is TGTGCCAGCAGCTTAGTCAGGAACACCGGGGAGCTGTTTTTT.

This sequence joins TRBV18 and TRBJ1-3; D is uncertain. The V gene's germline CDR1 is KGHSH and CDR2 LQKENI. V was cut by 3 bases and J by 2 bases, with 11 bases left in between. CDR3 length: 15 amino acids. CDR3 nucleotides: TGTGCCAGCTCACCCACCCCCGGGACTGGAAACACCATATATTTT. Protein sequence: CASSPTPGTGNTIYF. Combining the CDR3 with reference TRBV18 and TRBJ1-3 gives the whole variable domain NAGVMQNPRHLVRRRGQEARLRCSPMKGHSHVYWYRQLPEEGLKFMVYLQKENIIDESGMPKERFSAEFPKEGPSILRIQQVVRGDSAAYFCASSPTPGTGNTIYFGEGSWLTVV.

The chain has TRBV6-8 and TRBJ1-2; TRBD1 is a possible D gene (6 bases). V lost 10 bases to trimming and J lost 3 bases, with 21 bases between them. The CDR3 spans 15 residues. Per the germline V gene, CDR1 is MNHGY and CDR2 is SAAAGT. This CDR3 is CAITDLTGNYYGYTF. CDR3 nucleotides: TGTGCCATCACCGACCTCACAGGGAATTACTATGGCTACACCTTC.

The genes are TRBV11-3 and TRBJ2-3, with TRBD1 matching over 7 bases. The ends lost 6 bases at V and 8 bases at J; junction bases unmatched: 11. Germline V gives CDR1 SGHNT, CDR2 YENEEA. The CDR3 has 14 amino acids. For the CDR3, the DNA is TGTGCCAGCAGTAACCGGGACACAGGGGCTACGCAGTATTTT. This encodes CASSNRDTGATQYF.

The J gene is TRBJ1-1, the V gene TRBV16; no clear D gene. The germline CDR1 and CDR2 sequences are KGHSY and FQNENV. V shed 4 bases and J shed 1 base, with 4 bases lying between them. The CDR3 is 12 residues long. The chain's CDR3 is CASSLENTEAFF. DNA for the CDR3: TGTGCCAGCAGCCTAGAGAACACTGAAGCTTTCTTT. Full variable domain (outside the CDR3, taken from reference TRBV16 and TRBJ1-1): GEEVAQTPKHLVRGEGQKAKLYCAPIKGHSYVFWYQQVLKNEFKFLISFQNENVFDETGMPKERFSAKCLPNSPCSLEIQATKLEDSAVYFCASSLENTEAFFGQGTRLTVV.

V and J are TRBV19 and TRBJ1-1; a weak D match, TRBD1 (5 bases). The CDR3 is made up of 16 amino acids. Between the trimmed V and J ends, which lost 4 bases and 5 bases, there was a span of 20 bases. Per the germline V gene, CDR1 is LNHDA and CDR2 is SQIVND (reference sequence). The CDR3 nucleotides are TGTGCCAGTAGTAGACGGAGCGGGGGAAGAGAAACTGAAGCTTTCTTT. As protein: CASSRRSGGRETEAFF.

The chain recombines TRBV11-3 with TRBJ2-1, with D uncertain. CDR3 length: 15 amino acids. Trimming cost V 6 bases and J 0 bases, with 12 bases left between them. Germline V CDR1 and CDR2: SGHNT, YENEEA. CDR3 amino acids: CASSPQLSSYNEQFF. The CDR3 nucleotides read TGTGCCAGCAGTCCGCAATTGAGCTCCTACAATGAGCAGTTCTTC.

J is TRBJ2-1 and V is TRBV7-7, with TRBD2 matching over 11 bases. The CDR3 runs 16 residues. The J segment lost 9 bases and the V segment lost 4 bases, leaving 11 bases of the junction unmatched. From germline, CDR1 is SSHAT and CDR2 FNYEAQ (reference sequence). In DNA, the CDR3 is TGTGCCAGCAGCTATAGCGGGAGGGCCGACCTGGGTGAGCAGTTCTTC. It codes for CASSYSGRADLGEQFF.

The chain couples TRBV10-1 to TRBJ2-3, with TRBD2 matching 14 bases. This CDR3 is 21 amino acids long. Germline assignment: CDR1 WNHNN and CDR2 SYGVQD (reference sequence). J lost 6 bases, V lost 5 bases, and 22 bases had no gene match. CDR3 sequence (DNA): TGCGCCAGCAGTAACCCGGGAGGTTCCTTCAAGACTAGCGGGAGGGGGGATACGCAGTATTTT. Its protein is CASSNPGGSFKTSGRGDTQYF.

V and J are TRBV18 and TRBJ2-1; TRBD2 agrees at 7 bases. V lost 6 bases and J lost 13; bases outside the gene matches: 24. CDR3 size: 17 residues. Germline V lookup: CDR1 KGHSH, CDR2 LQKENI. The CDR3 coding sequence is TGTGCCAGCTCTCTCATGCCGCCGGACGCCGCCTCGGGGGGACAGTTCTTC. It yields the protein CASSLMPPDAASGGQFF.

This clone was seen just once. V usage is TRBV6-8 and J usage is TRBJ2-7; D is unclear. Germline V CDR1 and CDR2: MNHGY, SAAAGT. This CDR3 region has 13 residues. The V gene lost 6 bases and the J gene lost 4 bases, with 13 bases spanning the gap. CDR3 amino acids: CASSPRQPYEQYF. The CDR3 nucleotides read TGTGCCAGCAGCCCCAGACAACCTTACGAGCAGTACTTC.

The V and J genes are TRBV11-3 and TRBJ2-2, with unresolved D. CDR1 is SGHNT and CDR2 is YENEEA in the germline V gene. V was trimmed by 5 bases and J by 0 bases, leaving 13 bases between them. The CDR3 has 16 amino acids. The CDR3 reads CASSPDRRANTGELFF. The CDR3, as DNA: TGTGCCAGCAGCCCTGATCGGCGCGCGAACACCGGGGAGCTGTTTTTT. Full variable domain (rest looked up from reference TRBV11-3 and TRBJ2-2): EAGVVQSPRYKIIEKKQPVAFWCNPISGHNTLYWYLQNLGQGPELLIRYENEEAVDDSQLPKDRFSAERLKGVDSTLKIQPAELGDSAVYLCASSPDRRANTGELFFGEGSRLTVL.

This clone occurred a few times. The rearrangement joins TRBV19 to TRBJ2-2; 8 nucleotides align to TRBD1. CDR1 is LNHDA, CDR2 SQIVND, per germline (reference sequence). V shed 5 bases and J 0 bases; nucleotides not matched to a gene: 8. The CDR3 contains 17 residues. The CDR3 nucleotides read TGTGCCAGTAGTGTATCCCGGACAGGGCCGAACACCGGGGAGCTGTTTTTT. This gives the protein CASSVSRTGPNTGELFF.

The J gene is TRBJ1-2, the V gene TRBV7-1, with D perhaps TRBD1 (6 bases). TRBV7-1 is an ORF for which the function is uncertain. The V gene lost 4 bases and the J gene lost 8 bases, with 14 bases spanning the gap. The CDR3 sequence is 13 residues long. CDR3 sequence (DNA): TGTGCCAGCAGCTTAGAAGGGGGTCGAGGCTACACCTTC. The encoded protein is CASSLEGGRGYTF.

The gene calls are TRBV28 and TRBJ1-2; possibly TRBD1 for D (5 bases). V lost 2 bases, J lost 7 bases, and 14 bases lay in between. Per germline, CDR1 MDHEN and CDR2 SYDVKM. The CDR3 totals 14 residues. The CDR3 protein is CASSLPPGGVGYTF. CDR3 bases: TGTGCCAGCAGTTTACCCCCAGGAGGGGTTGGCTACACCTTC.

The chain is built from TRBV11-3 and TRBJ2-7, with D maybe TRBD2 (6 bases). V lost 1 base to trimming and J lost 2 bases, with 12 bases between them. Germline-derived CDR1 and CDR2 are SGHNT and YENEEA. The CDR3 consists of 15 residues. The CDR3 DNA reads as TGTGCCAGCAGCTTAGTTGGGGCGGGACCCTACGAGCAGTACTTC. It is translated as CASSLVGAGPYEQYF.

CDR3: CASSYAERGREVQYF. DNA for the CDR3: TGTGCCAGCAGTTACGCAGAGCGGGGGAGGGAGGTGCAGTACTTC. V usage is TRBV6-8 and J usage is TRBJ2-7, with 8 nucleotides matching TRBD2. Germline assignment: CDR1 MNHGY and CDR2 SAAAGT. V shed 2 bases, J shed 9 bases, and the junction held 12 bases outside the gene matches. The CDR3 sequence is 15 residues long.

The V and J genes are TRBV6-8 and TRBJ1-1; maybe TRBD1 (6 bases). V lost 6 bases to trimming and J lost 11 bases, with 16 bases between them. The CDR3 covers 12 residues. From germline, CDR1 is MNHGY and CDR2 SAAAGT. The CDR3 sequence: CASSRRGDKAFF. The CDR3 DNA reads TGTGCCAGCAGCCGCAGAGGGGACAAGGCTTTCTTT.

This clone appeared a few times. The CDR3 nucleotides are TGTGCCAGTACCCCACTTCGCTCTGGGGCCAACGTCCTGACTTTC. Encoded protein: CASTPLRSGANVLTF. V gene TRBV19 combines with J gene TRBJ2-6; no clear D. Trimming took off 7 bases at V and 0 bases at J, with 10 bases between the two ends. CDR3 length equals 15 residues. Germline CDR1 is LNHDA and CDR2 is SQIVND (reference sequence).

DNA of the CDR3: TGTGCCAGCAGCTTGTCCTCCGGGAGGACTGAAGCTTTCTTT. Translation gives CASSLSSGRTEAFF. The chain has TRBV11-3 and TRBJ1-1; D uncertain. CDR3 size: 14 residues. The germline V and J ends were trimmed by 3 bases and 5 bases, with 13 bases remaining between them. From germline, CDR1 is SGHNT and CDR2 YENEEA. The complete variable domain, with remaining parts taken from reference TRBV11-3 and TRBJ1-1, reads EAGVVQSPRYKIIEKKQPVAFWCNPISGHNTLYWYLQNLGQGPELLIRYENEEAVDDSQLPKDRFSAERLKGVDSTLKIQPAELGDSAVYLCASSLSSGRTEAFFGQGTRLTVV.

V usage is TRBV5-1 and J usage is TRBJ2-5; the D gene is possibly TRBD2 (5 bases). The germline V and J ends were trimmed by 7 bases and 5 bases, with 24 bases remaining between them. This CDR3 is built from 16 residues. The V gene's germline CDR1 is SGHRS and CDR2 YFSETQ. Here the CDR3 DNA reads TGCGCCAGCTCTCCCGGTCCGCAGGAGAGGGTGGAGACCCAGTACTTC. This gives the protein CASSPGPQERVETQYF.

This clone has a single count. CDR3 sequence (DNA): TGTGCCAGCAGCCTAGGACGGATTACTAGAGGCTACACCTTC. Translating it yields CASSLGRITRGYTF. The chain is built from TRBV11-3 and TRBJ1-2; D not certain. Germline V CDR1 and CDR2: SGHNT, YENEEA. The V end lost 5 bases, the J end lost 8 bases, and 18 bases lay between the germline ends. This CDR3 has 14 amino acids.

The CDR3 nucleotides read TGCAGCGTTCCGGGACAGGGTGGTGAAAAACTGTTTTTT. This gives the protein CSVPGQGGEKLFF. This rearrangement joins TRBV29-1 to TRBJ1-4; 9 bases are shared with TRBD1. Germline V CDR1 and CDR2: SQVTM, ANQGSEA. V was clipped by 5 bases and J by 7 bases; unmatched bases: 5. The CDR3 length is 13 residues.

This rearrangement joins TRBV7-1 to TRBJ2-7; no clear D gene. TRBV7-1 is sorted into the ORF group, with uncertain function. The V end lost 4 bases, the J end lost 2 bases, and 9 bases lay between the germline ends. CDR3 size: 13 residues. The CDR3 region has the DNA TGTGCCAGCAGCTTAGACATTACCTACGAGCAGTACTTC. It specifies CASSLDITYEQYF.

V is TRBV11-3 and J is TRBJ1-2; weak D call: TRBD1 (5 bases). Germline values: CDR1 SGHNT, CDR2 YENEEA. Trimming removed 3 bases at V and 7 bases at J, with 21 bases between. This CDR3 comprises 16 residues. The CDR3 loop is CASSLVFWTTGFGYTF. CDR3 nucleotides: TGTGCCAGCAGCTTGGTCTTCTGGACAACCGGTTTTGGCTACACCTTC.

The chain joins TRBV15 to TRBJ1-4; D perhaps matches TRBD1 (6 bases). V lost 5 bases to trimming and J lost 2 bases, with 12 bases between them. CDR1 and CDR2 (germline): LNHNV, YYDKDF (reference sequence). The CDR3 has 15 amino acids. CDR3 region: CATSSRGHTNEKLFF. In DNA form, the CDR3 reads TGTGCCACCAGCTCCCGGGGACATACTAATGAAAAACTGTTTTTT.